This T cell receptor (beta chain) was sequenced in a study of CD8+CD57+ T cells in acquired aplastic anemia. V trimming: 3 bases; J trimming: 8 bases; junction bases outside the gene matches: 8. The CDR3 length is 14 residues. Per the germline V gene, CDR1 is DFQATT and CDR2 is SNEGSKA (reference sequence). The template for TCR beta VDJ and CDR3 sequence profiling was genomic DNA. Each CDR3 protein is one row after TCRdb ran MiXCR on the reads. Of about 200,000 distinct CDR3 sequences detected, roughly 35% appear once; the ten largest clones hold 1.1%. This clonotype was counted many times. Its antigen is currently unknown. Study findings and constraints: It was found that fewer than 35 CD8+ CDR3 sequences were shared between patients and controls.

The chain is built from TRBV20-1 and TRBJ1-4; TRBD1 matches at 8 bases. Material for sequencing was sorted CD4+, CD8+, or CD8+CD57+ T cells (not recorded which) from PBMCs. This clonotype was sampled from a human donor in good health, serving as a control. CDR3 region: CSARRTGQGEKLFF. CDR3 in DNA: TGCAGTGCTAGGCGGACAGGGCAGGGGGAAAAACTGTTTTTT.